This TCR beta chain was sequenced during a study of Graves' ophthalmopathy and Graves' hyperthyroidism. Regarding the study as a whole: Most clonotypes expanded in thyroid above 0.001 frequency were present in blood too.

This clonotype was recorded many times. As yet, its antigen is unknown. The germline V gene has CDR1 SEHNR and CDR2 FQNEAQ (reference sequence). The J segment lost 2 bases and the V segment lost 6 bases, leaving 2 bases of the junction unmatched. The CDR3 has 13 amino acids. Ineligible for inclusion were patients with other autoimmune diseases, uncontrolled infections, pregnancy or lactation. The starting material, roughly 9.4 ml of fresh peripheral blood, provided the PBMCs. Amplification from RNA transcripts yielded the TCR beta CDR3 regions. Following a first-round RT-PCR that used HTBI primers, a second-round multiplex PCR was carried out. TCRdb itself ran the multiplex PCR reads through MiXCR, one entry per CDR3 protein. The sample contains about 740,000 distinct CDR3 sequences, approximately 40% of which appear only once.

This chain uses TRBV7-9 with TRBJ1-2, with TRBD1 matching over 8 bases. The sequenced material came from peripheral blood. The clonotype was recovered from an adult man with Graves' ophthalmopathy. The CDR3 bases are TGTGCCAGCAGGAGGACAGGGAACTATGGCTACACCTTC. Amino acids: CASRRTGNYGYTF.